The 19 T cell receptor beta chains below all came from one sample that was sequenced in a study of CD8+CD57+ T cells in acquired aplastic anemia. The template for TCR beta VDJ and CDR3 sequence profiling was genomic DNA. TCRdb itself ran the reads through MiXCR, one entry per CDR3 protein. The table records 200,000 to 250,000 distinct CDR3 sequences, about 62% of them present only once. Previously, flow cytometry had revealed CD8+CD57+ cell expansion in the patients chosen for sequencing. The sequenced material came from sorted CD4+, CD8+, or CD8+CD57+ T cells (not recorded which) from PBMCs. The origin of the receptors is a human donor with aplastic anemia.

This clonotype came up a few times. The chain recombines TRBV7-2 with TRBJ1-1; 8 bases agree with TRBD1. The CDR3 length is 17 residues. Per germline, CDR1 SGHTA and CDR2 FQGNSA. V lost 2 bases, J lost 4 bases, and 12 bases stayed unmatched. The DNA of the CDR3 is TGTGCCAGCAGCTTAATATCCGGACAGGGTAGGTTCACTGAAGCTTTCTTT. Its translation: CASSLISGQGRFTEAFF.

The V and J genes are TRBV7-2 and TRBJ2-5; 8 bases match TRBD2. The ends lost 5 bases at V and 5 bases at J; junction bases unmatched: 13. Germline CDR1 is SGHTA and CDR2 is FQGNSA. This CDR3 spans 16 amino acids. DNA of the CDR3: TGTGCCAGCAGCCCTCCGGGGGGGCGGGAACGGGAGACCCAGTACTTC. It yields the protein CASSPPGGRERETQYF.

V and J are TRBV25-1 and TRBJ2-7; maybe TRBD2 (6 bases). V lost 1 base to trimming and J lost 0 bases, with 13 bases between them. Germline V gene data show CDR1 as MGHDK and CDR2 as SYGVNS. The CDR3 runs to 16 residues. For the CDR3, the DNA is TGTGCCAGCAGTGAATCTCTTGGGACTTTCTCCTACGAGCAGTACTTC. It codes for CASSESLGTFSYEQYF.

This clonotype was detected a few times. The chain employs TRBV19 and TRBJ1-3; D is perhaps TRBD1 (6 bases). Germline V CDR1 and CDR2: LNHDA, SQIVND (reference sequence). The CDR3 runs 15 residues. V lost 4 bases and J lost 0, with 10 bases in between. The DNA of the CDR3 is TGTGCCAGTAGTACCCCCAGGGGCTCTGGAAACACCATATATTTT. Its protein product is CASSTPRGSGNTIYF.

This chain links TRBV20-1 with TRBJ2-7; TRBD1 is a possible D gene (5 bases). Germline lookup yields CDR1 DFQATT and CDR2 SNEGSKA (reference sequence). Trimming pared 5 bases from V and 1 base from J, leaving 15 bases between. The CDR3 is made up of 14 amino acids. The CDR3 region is CSAGAVGWSYEQYF. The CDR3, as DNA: TGCAGTGCTGGGGCTGTGGGTTGGTCCTACGAGCAGTACTTC.

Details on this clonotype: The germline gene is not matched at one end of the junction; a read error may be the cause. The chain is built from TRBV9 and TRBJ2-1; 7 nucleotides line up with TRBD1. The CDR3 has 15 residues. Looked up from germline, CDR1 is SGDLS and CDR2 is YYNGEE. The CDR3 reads CTSSVGQDTYNEQFF. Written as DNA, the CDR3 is TGTACCAGCAGCGTTGGACAGGACACCTACAATGAGCAGTTCTTC. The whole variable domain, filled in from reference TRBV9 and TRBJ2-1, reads DSGVTQTPKHLITATGQRVTLRCSPRSGDLSVYWYQQSLDQGLQFLIQYYNGEERAKGNILERFSAQQFPDLHSELNLSSLELGDSALYFCTSSVGQDTYNEQFFGPGTRLTVL.

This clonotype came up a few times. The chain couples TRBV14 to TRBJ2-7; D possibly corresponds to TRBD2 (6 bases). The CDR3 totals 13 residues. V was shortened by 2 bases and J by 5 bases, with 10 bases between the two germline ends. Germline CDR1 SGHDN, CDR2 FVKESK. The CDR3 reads CASSQSLAHEQYF. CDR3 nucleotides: TGTGCCAGCAGCCAATCCCTAGCGCACGAGCAGTACTTC.

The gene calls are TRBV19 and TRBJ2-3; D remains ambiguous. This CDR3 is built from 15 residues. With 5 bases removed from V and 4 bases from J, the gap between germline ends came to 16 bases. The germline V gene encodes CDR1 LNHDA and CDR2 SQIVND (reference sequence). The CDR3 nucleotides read TGTGCCAGTAGTGTTAGGGCTCTAACTGCAGATACGCAGTATTTT. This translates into CASSVRALTADTQYF.

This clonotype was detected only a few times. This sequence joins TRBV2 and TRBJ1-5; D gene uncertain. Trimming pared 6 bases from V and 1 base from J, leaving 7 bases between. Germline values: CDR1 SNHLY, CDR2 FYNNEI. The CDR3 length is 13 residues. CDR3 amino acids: CASSGRSNQPQHF. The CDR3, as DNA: TGTGCCAGCAGCGGACGGAGCAATCAGCCCCAGCATTTT. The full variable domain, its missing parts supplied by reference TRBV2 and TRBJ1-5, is EPEVTQTPSHQVTQMGQEVILRCVPISNHLYFYWYRQILGQKVEFLVSFYNNEISEKSEIFDDQFSVERPDGSNFTLKIRSTKLEDSAMYFCASSGRSNQPQHFGDGTRLSIL.

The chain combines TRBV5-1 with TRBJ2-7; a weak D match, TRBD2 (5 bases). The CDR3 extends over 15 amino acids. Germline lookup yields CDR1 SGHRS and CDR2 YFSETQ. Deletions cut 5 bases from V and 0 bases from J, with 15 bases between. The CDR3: CASRPETRSSYEQYF. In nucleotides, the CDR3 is TGCGCCAGCAGACCTGAAACTAGGAGCTCCTACGAGCAGTACTTC. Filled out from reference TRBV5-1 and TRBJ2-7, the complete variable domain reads KAGVTQTPRYLIKTRGQQVTLSCSPISGHRSVSWYQQTPGQGLQFLFEYFSETQRNKGNFPGRFSGRQFSNSRSEMNVSTLELGDSALYLCASRPETRSSYEQYFGPGTRLTVT.

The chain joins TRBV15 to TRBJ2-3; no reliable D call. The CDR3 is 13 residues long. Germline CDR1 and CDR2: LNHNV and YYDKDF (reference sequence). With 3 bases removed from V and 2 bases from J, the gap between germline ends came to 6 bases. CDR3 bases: TGTGCCACCAGCAGTCTGTACACAGATACGCAGTATTTT. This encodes CATSSLYTDTQYF.

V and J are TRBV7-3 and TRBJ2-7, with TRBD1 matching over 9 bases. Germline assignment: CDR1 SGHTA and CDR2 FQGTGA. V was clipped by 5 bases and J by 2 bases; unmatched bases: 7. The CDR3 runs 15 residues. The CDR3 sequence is CASSEQGAPAYEQYF. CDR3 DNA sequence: TGTGCCAGCAGCGAACAGGGGGCGCCCGCCTACGAGCAGTACTTC.

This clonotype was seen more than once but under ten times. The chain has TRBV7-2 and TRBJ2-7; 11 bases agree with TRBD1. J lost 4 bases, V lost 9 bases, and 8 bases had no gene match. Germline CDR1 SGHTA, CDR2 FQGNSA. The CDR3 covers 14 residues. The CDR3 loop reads CASSGRDRGYEQYF. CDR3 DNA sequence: TGTGCCAGTAGTGGCCGGGACAGGGGGTACGAGCAGTACTTC. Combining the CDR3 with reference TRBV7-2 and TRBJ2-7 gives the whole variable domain GAGVSQSPSNKVTEKGKDVELRCDPISGHTALYWYRQSLGQGLEFLIYFQGNSAPDKSGLPSDRFSAERTGGSVSTLTIQRTQQEDSAVYLCASSGRDRGYEQYFGPGTRLTVT.

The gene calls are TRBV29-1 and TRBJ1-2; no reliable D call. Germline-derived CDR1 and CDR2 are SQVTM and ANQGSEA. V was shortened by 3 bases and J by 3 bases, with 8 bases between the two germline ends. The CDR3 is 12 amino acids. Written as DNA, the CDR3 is TGCAGCGTTGACGACATCTACTATGGCTACACCTTC. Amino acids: CSVDDIYYGYTF.

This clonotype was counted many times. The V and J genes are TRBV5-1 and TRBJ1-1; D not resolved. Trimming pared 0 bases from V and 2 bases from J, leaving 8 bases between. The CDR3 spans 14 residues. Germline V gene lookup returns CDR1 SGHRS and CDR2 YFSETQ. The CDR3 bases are TGCGCCAGCAGCTTGGGGGCGGCTAACACTGAAGCTTTCTTT. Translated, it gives CASSLGAANTEAFF.

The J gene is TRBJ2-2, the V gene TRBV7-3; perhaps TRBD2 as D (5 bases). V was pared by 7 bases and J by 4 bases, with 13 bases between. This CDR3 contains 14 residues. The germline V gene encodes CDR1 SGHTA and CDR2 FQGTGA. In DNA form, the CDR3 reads TGTGCCAGCACCTCCGGGATTTCCACCGGGGAGCTGTTTTTT. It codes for CASTSGISTGELFF. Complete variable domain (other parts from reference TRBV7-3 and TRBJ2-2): GAGVSQTPSNKVTEKGKYVELRCDPISGHTALYWYRQSLGQGPEFLIYFQGTGAADDSGLPNDRFFAVRPEGSVSTLKIQRTERGDSAVYLCASTSGISTGELFFGEGSRLTVL.

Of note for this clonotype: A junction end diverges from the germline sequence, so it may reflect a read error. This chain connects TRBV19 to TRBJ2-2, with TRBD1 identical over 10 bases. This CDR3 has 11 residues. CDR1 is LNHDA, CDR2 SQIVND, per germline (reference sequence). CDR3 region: CGTGVTGELFF. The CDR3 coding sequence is TGCGGGACAGGGGTGACCGGGGAGCTGTTTTTT.

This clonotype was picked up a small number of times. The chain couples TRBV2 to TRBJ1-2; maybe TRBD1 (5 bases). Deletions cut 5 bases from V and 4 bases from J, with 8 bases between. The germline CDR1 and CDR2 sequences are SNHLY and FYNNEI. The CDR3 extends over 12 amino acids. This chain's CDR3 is CASSSGTYGYTF. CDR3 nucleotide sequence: TGTGCCAGCAGTTCTGGGACCTATGGCTACACCTTC.

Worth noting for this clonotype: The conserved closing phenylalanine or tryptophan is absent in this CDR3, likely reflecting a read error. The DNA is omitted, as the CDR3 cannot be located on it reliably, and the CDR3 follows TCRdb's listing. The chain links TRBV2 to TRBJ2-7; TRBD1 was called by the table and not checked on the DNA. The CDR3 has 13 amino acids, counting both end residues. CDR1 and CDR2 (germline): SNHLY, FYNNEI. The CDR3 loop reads CASSADMTPTSST.